A selection of T cell receptor beta chains follows, all from one sample in a study of cytomegalovirus exposure and HLA in healthy donors. The data were produced by immunoSEQ multiplex PCR, yet TCRdb's version contains in-frame clones alone and is incomplete. The sample holds approximately 93,000 clones, 78% seen once. The sequenced material came from PBMCs. The receptors were gathered from a middle-aged woman in good health and CMV-seronegative. Both conserved end residues are part of each CDR3. The D gene is left open where the match is weak. Clone size, where shown, is once, few, many, or a class for clones that have expanded.

v_gene	j_gene	d_gene	abundance	CDR3aa	CDR3nt
TRBV5-1	TRBJ2-3	TRBD1	.	CASRPGQSTDTQYF	TGCGCCAGCAGGCCGGGACAGAGCACAGATACGCAGTATTTT
TRBV28	TRBJ2-5	.	.	CASRINTGTQYF	TGTGCCAGCAGAATCAATACTGGGACCCAGTACTTC
TRBV28	TRBJ1-4	TRBD1	.	CASSTSSGGNEKLFF	TGTGCCAGCAGTACCTCCTCAGGGGGGAATGAAAAACTGTTTTTT
TRBV9	TRBJ2-1	.	once	CASSVTSQGIHEQFF	TGTGCCAGCAGCGTTACCTCTCAGGGTATCCATGAGCAGTTCTTC
TRBV10-3	TRBJ2-7	TRBD2	.	CAISEAGAGGRGEQYF	TGTGCCATCAGTGAGGCGGGAGCGGGAGGAAGAGGCGAGCAGTACTTC
TRBV9	TRBJ2-5	.	.	CASSARGQLETQYF	TGTGCCAGCAGCGCACGAGGACAGTTGGAGACCCAGTACTTC
TRBV2	TRBJ1-4	.	.	CASSPSEKKEKLFF	TGTGCCAGCAGCCCCAGCGAGAAAAAGGAAAAACTGTTTTTT
TRBV5-6	TRBJ2-7	TRBD2	.	CASSPSGRAREQYF	TGTGCCAGCAGCCCTAGCGGGAGGGCCCGAGAGCAGTACTTC
TRBV6-4	TRBJ2-1	TRBD2	.	CASSESGGRNDEQFF	TGTGCCAGCAGTGAGAGTGGCGGGAGGAACGATGAGCAGTTCTTC
TRBV27	TRBJ1-2	.	.	CASSPQGTGGYTF	TGTGCCAGCAGTCCACAGGGCACGGGTGGCTACACCTTC
TRBV27	TRBJ1-1	TRBD1	.	CASSLVRGTGARVDTEAFF	TGTGCCAGCAGTTTAGTTAGAGGGACAGGGGCGCGGGTAGACACTGAAGCTTTCTTT
TRBV9	TRBJ2-2	TRBD2	once	CASSGFLAGGNTGELFF	TGTGCCAGCAGCGGATTCCTAGCGGGAGGTAACACCGGGGAGCTGTTTTTT
TRBV6-5	TRBJ2-3	.	few	CASSYQATQYF	TGTGCCAGCAGTTACCAGGCAACGCAGTATTTT
TRBV19	TRBJ1-2	.	once	CASSTFSGYTF	TGTGCCAGTAGTACCTTCAGTGGCTACACCTTC
TRBV6-5	TRBJ1-6	.	.	CASSPGNYNSPLHF	TGTGCCAGCAGCCCGGGGAACTATAATTCACCCCTCCACTTT
TRBV14	TRBJ2-7	TRBD1	.	CASSIRIGTGTTYEQYF	TGTGCCAGCAGTATCAGAATCGGGACAGGGACCACCTACGAGCAGTACTTC
TRBV7-8	TRBJ2-3	TRBD2	.	CASSLFGGRGSDTQYF	TGTGCCAGCAGCTTATTCGGCGGGAGAGGGTCAGATACGCAGTATTTT
TRBV5-8	TRBJ1-2	.	.	CASSFSGFYGYTF	TGTGCCAGCAGCTTTTCCGGGTTCTATGGCTACACCTTC
TRBV5-5	TRBJ2-5	TRBD1	.	CASSPMTGKETQYF	TGTGCCAGCAGCCCCATGACAGGGAAGGAGACCCAGTACTTC
TRBV11-3	TRBJ2-1	.	once	CASSLRGGAQFF	TGTGCCAGCAGCTTAAGGGGGGGGGCACAGTTCTTC
TRBV15	TRBJ2-7	TRBD2	.	CATSREGSGRNEQYF	TGTGCCACCAGCAGAGAGGGTAGCGGGAGAAACGAGCAGTACTTC
TRBV5-1	TRBJ2-7	TRBD2	.	CASSSAGVLYEQYF	TGCGCCAGCAGCTCCGCGGGGGTCCTCTACGAGCAGTACTTC
TRBV9	TRBJ1-4	TRBD1	.	CASSPRTGTWKLFF	TGTGCCAGCAGCCCCAGGACAGGGACGTGGAAACTGTTTTTT
TRBV10-3	TRBJ1-2	TRBD1	.	CAISLQGDYGYTF	TGTGCCATCAGTTTACAGGGGGACTATGGCTACACCTTC
TRBV29-1	TRBJ1-1	.	.	CSTSIRGQERFPTEAFF	TGCAGCACCTCTATAAGGGGACAAGAAAGATTCCCGACTGAAGCTTTCTTT
TRBV28	TRBJ1-5	.	.	CASRSGSQPQHF	TGTGCCAGCAGGTCAGGGTCGCAACCCCAGCATTTT
TRBV27	TRBJ2-5	TRBD2	.	CASSLRVAGASQGDQYF	TGTGCCAGCAGTTTACGAGTAGCGGGAGCCTCGCAAGGGGACCAGTACTTC
TRBV19	TRBJ1-1	TRBD1	once	CASSKRQGVMNTEAFF	TGTGCCAGTAGCAAACGACAGGGTGTCATGAACACTGAAGCTTTCTTT
TRBV6-5	TRBJ1-5	TRBD1	.	CASSRRGDLGQPQHF	TGTGCCAGTAGCCGCAGGGGGGACCTGGGGCAGCCCCAGCATTTT
TRBV5-1	TRBJ2-7	TRBD1	.	CASSLLPGQTTYEQYF	TGCGCCAGCAGTCTTTTACCGGGACAGACCACTTACGAGCAGTACTTC
TRBV21-1	TRBJ2-4	.	many	CASSKGGGYTKNIQYF	TGTGCCAGCAGCAAAGGGGGGGGGTACACCAAAAACATTCAGTACTTC
TRBV5-1	TRBJ2-7	TRBD1	.	CASSLEGQGYEQYF	TGCGCCAGCAGCTTGGAGGGACAGGGGTACGAGCAGTACTTC
TRBV11-3	TRBJ1-2	.	.	CASSLNGKEGYTF	TGTGCCAGCAGCTTAAACGGTAAAGAAGGCTACACCTTC
TRBV19	TRBJ2-2	.	.	CASSRDFANTGELFF	TGTGCCAGTAGTCGGGATTTCGCGAACACCGGGGAGCTGTTTTTT
TRBV10-3	TRBJ1-5	.	.	CAISAQVKQPQHF	TGTGCCATCAGTGCACAGGTTAAACAGCCCCAGCATTTT